This T cell receptor (beta chain) was sequenced in a study of Tregs in tolerant kidney transplant recipients (dated by TCRdb to between 2018 and 2021). A note on the overall study: TCRbeta sequencing was used in the study to identify donor-specific regulatory T cells before combined kidney and bone marrow transplantation, and the identified cells were then tracked after transplant.

The transplants used related donors along with nonmyeloablative bone marrow transplantation, and in the human trials mixed chimerism was transient. Unstimulated Tregs (CD4+CD25+CD127-), CD4+ non-Tregs (CD4+CD25-), CD4 and CD8 cells were FACS-sorted from thawed PBMCs. The patients were several recipients of combined kidney and bone marrow transplants from the ITN036ST trial, and samples were available only from these trial subjects. Healthy control blood was processed to PBMCs with a Ficoll density gradient and then cryopreserved, whereas patient PBMCs were collected both before and after transplant. There are 18 amino acids in the CDR3, from cysteine to phenylalanine inclusive. CDR3 DNA is the only sequence kept; it has 54 bases, read in frame from the first base. Trimming removed 1 base from V and 0 bases from J, leaving 16 bases between the germline ends. The germline V gene specifies KGHSH as CDR1 and LQKENI as CDR2.

For TCRbeta CDR3 sequencing, genomic DNA from the sorted cells was extracted using the QIAGEN DNeasy Blood and Tissue Kit. High-throughput TCRbeta CDR3 sequencing was carried out commercially through immunoSEQ, with PCR amplification with bias correction and internal controls included. For the original study's pipeline: Unique productive TCRbeta sequences were defined by CDR3 nucleotide sequence where primers matched, and otherwise by CDR3 amino acid sequence together with Vbeta and Jbeta genes. To correct for sorting error, sequences found in more than one sorted population at a frequency ratio of 2:1 or less were discarded, and the remaining shared sequences were assigned to the population with the higher frequency. Donor-reactive sequences were defined as at least 5-fold expanded in CFSE-low cells versus unstimulated cells, with frequency of at least 0.01% in CFSE-low cells. Jensen-Shannon divergence calculated on the top 100 TCRbeta sequences ranked by frequency was used to measure repertoire divergence. When a sample had multiple sequencing runs, each run was corrected for sorting error separately and the runs were then pooled. Entries here come from immuneACCESS through TCRdb and include only in-frame sequences with V and J called. Some clones fail to appear in such tables; in the studies checked, an unresolved V gene covers under half of the shortfall, and the cause of the remainder is unknown. V, J and clone size were drawn from that table, and D and trimming were deduced from the DNA. This sample has over 70,000 clones in its table, and 90% to 95% of those were observed once. The ten largest clones represent around 1.5% of the sample.

This clone was detected once. Its recognized antigen is unknown. No much larger clone exists at a distance of one base, and base qualities are not known. Broad study findings and their caveats: In tolerant patients, the expansion of donor-specific Tregs was greater than global Treg expansion, suggesting that the expansion was antigen-driven rather than nonspecific. Because the PCR primers were changed over time for some patients, nucleotide-level comparison could not be performed across the samples from those patients. Although technical replication error seemed to be minimal, the question of biological reproducibility was not addressed directly. Because the study included only a small number of patients, the results must be confirmed in larger populations and under other immunosuppression protocols. The most biologically relevant and donor-specific TCRbeta repertoire appeared to be identified by expanding Tregs with activated donor B cells.

The chain is encoded by TRBV18 joined to TRBJ2-1; TRBD2 could be the D gene, as 6 bases match. This clonotype was sampled from a human patient who received a combined kidney and bone marrow transplant. Some T cells present after a transplant may be cells of the graft donor. The sequencing here drew on CD4+ T cells from blood (PBMCs), taken 24 months after the transplant. This receptor has the CDR3 CASSPRLGGTSSYNEQFF. The DNA sequence is given as TGTGCCAGCTCACCACGGCTGGGCGGGACGAGCTCCTACAATGAGCAGTTCTTC.